This TCR beta chain was sequenced in a study of blood T cell repertoires in COVID-19 (dated by TCRdb to 2020 to 2022). Background on the whole study: Samples covering the acute and convalescent phases of COVID-19 were provided by collaborators in the United States, Italy and Spain. Samples came from the ongoing ImmuneRACE study (first 160 participants) plus 1,254 subjects from 6 global collaborators. Sample metadata almost always included a de-identified subject ID, COVID-19 status, age in years and sex. The prospective study material was composed of cDNA or gDNA derived from T cells, B-cell-depleted T cells, or PBMCs. Subjects who had been exposed to COVID-19, were actively infected with it, or had recovered from it provided the deeply sampled blood TCRbeta repertoires that made up the dataset. Where available, HLA class I and class II types were obtained from metadata supplied by the sample provider rather than from assay-based typing. The repertoires were released in a freely available public database intended as a resource for research on the immune response to SARS-CoV-2. General conclusions and limits of the study: The quantity of clinical and demographic metadata differed by source and by participant and was supplied without curation.

V loses 2 bases of germline sequence and J loses 2 bases, and the interval between the two ends is 12 bases. From the cysteine through the phenylalanine, the CDR3 covers 16 amino acids. The retained sequence is limited to the CDR3, 48 bases, with the frame set at the first base. CDR1 KGHDR and CDR2 SFDVKD were looked up in the germline V gene. TCRbeta CDR3 regions were amplified from genomic DNA by means of the immunoSEQ Assay, a bias-controlled multiplex PCR. Under the source paper's analysis protocol: The number of nucleated cells in each sample was estimated by amplification of reference gene primers within the assay. To quantify the absolute abundance of each unique TCRbeta CDR3 rearrangement, sequence reads were collapsed and filtered. For each sample, productive Simpson clonality was calculated as the square root of Simpson's diversity index across productive rearrangements. TCRdb took over this immuneACCESS table, retaining in-frame rearrangements with V and J assigned. Such tables are incomplete; in checked studies, under half of the missing clones stem from an unresolved V gene, and the remainder is unexplained. The DNA gave D and trimming, while V, J and clone size come from that table. This sample is represented by 25,000 or so clones; 90% of them were singletons. The ten largest clones represent roughly 10% of the sample.

Collaborating institutions collected whole blood in K2EDTA tubes following their own protocols. For TCRbeta analysis, collaborator samples were shipped as frozen whole blood, as isolated PBMCs, or as DNA extracted from either sample type. With regard to this clone: The antigen it binds to is not known. The input lacks base qualities; no much larger clone sits a single base away.

Recombination joined TRBV24-1 with TRBJ2-1, and the D gene may be TRBD2, 6 bases matching. Sequencing was carried out using peripheral blood. The source is a man in his 70s with acute or convalescent COVID-19. The encoded CDR3 is CATSDSGRSPYNEQFF. The bases read TGTGCCACCAGTGATTCCGGGAGAAGCCCCTACAATGAGCAGTTCTTC.